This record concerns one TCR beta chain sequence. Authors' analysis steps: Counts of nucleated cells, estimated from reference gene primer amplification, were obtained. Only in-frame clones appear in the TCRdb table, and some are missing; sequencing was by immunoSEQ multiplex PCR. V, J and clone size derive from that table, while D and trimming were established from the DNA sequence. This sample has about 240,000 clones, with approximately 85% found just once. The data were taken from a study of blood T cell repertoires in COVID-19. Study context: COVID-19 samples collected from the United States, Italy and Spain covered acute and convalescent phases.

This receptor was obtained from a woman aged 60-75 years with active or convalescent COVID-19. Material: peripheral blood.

For the CDR3, the DNA is TGTGCCAGCAGTTTGGACAGGCGCAATCAGCCCCAGCATTTT. Its translation: CASSLDRRNQPQHF. The rearrangement joins TRBV6-5 to TRBJ1-5; TRBD1 aligns across 7 bases. CDR3 size: 14 residues. Trimming cost V 4 bases and J 2 bases; bases outside gene matches: 2. Germline CDR1 MNHEY, CDR2 SVGAGI.